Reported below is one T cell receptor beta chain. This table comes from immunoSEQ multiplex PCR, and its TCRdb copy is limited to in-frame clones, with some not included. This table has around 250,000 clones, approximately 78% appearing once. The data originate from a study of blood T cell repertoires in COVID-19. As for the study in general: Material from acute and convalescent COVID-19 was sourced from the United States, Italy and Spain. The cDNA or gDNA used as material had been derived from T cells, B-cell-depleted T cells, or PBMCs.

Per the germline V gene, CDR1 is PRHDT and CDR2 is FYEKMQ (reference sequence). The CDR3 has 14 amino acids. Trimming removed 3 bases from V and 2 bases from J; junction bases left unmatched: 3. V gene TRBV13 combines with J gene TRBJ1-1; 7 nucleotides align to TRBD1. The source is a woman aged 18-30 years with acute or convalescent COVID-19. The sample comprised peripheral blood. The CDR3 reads CASSFRDRNTEAFF. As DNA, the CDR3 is TGTGCCAGCAGCTTCCGGGACAGAAACACTGAAGCTTTCTTT. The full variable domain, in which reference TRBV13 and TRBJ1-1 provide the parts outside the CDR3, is AAGVIQSPRHLIKEKRETATLKCYPIPRHDTVYWYQQGPGQDPQFLISFYEKMQSDKGSIPDRFSAQQFSDYHSELNMSSLELGDSALYFCASSFRDRNTEAFFGQGTRLTVV.